This record concerns one T cell receptor (beta chain) sequence. The antigen remains undetermined. V lost 5 bases and J lost 3, with 20 bases in between. Germline CDR1 MNHEY, CDR2 SVGAGI. The CDR3 has 17 amino acids. Genomic DNA, the template, was used for profiling of the TCR beta VDJ and CDR3. TCRdb processed the reads anew with MiXCR; each CDR3 protein has one entry. The sample carries some 280,000 distinct CDR3 sequences, 55% to 65% recorded once. The sample is drawn from a study of CD8+CD57+ T cells in acquired aplastic anemia. Overall study findings and caveats: Patients and controls shared twenty-nine CD8+ CDR3 sequences, highly expressed in patients. Levels of CD8+ Simpson's diversity were not significantly distinct in patients versus controls.

The source is a human donor with severe aplastic anemia or a healthy control (not recorded which). The V gene is TRBV6-5, the J gene TRBJ2-1; the D gene is possibly TRBD2 (6 bases). The specimen sequenced was sorted CD4+, CD8+, or CD8+CD57+ T cells (not recorded which) from PBMCs. CDR3: CASSRAPLGGGYNEQFF. CDR3 nucleotides: TGTGCCAGCAGTCGAGCCCCCCTGGGGGGAGGCTACAATGAGCAGTTCTTC.